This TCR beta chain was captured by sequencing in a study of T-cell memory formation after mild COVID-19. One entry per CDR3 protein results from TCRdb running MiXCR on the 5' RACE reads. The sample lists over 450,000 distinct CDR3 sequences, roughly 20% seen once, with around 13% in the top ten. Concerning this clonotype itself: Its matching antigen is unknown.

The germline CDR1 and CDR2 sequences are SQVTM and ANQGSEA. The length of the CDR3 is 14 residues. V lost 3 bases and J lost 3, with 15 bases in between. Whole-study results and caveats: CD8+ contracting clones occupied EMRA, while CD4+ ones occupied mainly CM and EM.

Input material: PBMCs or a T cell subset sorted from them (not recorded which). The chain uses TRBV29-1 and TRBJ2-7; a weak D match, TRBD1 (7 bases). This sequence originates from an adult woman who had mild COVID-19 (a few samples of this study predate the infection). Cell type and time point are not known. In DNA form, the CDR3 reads TGCAGCGTTGAGGAGGCAGGGGGGCTCTACGAGCAGTACTTC. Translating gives CSVEEAGGLYEQYF.